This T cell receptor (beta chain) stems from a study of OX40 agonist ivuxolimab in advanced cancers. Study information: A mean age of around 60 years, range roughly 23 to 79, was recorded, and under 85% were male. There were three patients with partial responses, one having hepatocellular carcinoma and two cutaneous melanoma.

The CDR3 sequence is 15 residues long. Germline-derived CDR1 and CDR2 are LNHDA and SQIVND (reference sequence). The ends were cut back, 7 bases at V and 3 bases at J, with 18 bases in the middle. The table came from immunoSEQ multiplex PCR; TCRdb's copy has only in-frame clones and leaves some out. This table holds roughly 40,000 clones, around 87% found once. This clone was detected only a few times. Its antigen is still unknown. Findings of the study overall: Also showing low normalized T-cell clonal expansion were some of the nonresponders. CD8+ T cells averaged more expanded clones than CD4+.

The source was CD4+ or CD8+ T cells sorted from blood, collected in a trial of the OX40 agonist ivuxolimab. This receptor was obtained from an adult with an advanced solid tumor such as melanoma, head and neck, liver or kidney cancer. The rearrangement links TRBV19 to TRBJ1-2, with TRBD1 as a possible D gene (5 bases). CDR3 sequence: CASTTPPGQDYGYTF. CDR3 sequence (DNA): TGTGCCAGTACCACTCCGCCAGGGCAGGACTATGGCTACACCTTC.